This T cell receptor beta chain was documented in a study of graft-versus-host responses after intestinal transplantation. CDR3 length equals 16 residues. Germline assignment: CDR1 SSHAT and CDR2 FNYEAQ (reference sequence). Study-wide results and caveats: Researchers found GvH clones in recipient marrow, and some showed up first in ileum or blood. Where graft-donor T cell macrochimerism was present, patients had high graft-versus-host to host-versus-graft clonal ratios in allografts.

Clones were sequenced by immunoSEQ multiplex PCR, and TCRdb holds only the in-frame ones, with some missing. The sample has more than 65,000 clones, roughly 84% seen once; the top ten hold 0.39%. This clone was found a few times. Its antigen is undetermined. Germline and junction disagree at one end, which may indicate a read error. The J gene is TRBJ2-2, the V gene TRBV7-7, with D possibly being TRBD2 (6 bases). The source of this sequence is a human donor who was the organ donor for an intestinal transplant. The sample was unstimulated CD4+ T cells sorted from spleen or lymph node cells, taken before transplant. The CDR3 loop reads CASSLDSPGGSGELFF. The CDR3 DNA sequence: TGTGCTAGCAGCTTAGATAGTCCCGGAGGGTCCGGGGAGCTGTTTTTT.